The 20 T cell receptor beta chains in this list originate from one sample, sequenced in a study of T cell responses to AZD1222 COVID-19 vaccine (dated by TCRdb to 2020 to 2023). The library was prepared using the immunoSEQ multiplex PCR assay. The table comes from immuneACCESS by way of TCRdb, which keeps in-frame sequences with V and J called. Part of the clones is missing from these tables; in studies checked, under half for an unresolved V gene and the rest for unknown reasons. The sample records nearly 100,000 clones, around nine tenths of which are singletons. Less than 3.5% of the sample rests with the top ten. The time point label, as the study defines it: baseline before first vaccination. The source was peripheral blood, collected on day 0 of AZD1222 vaccination. The receptors come from an adult in good health.

V is TRBV11-2 and J is TRBJ2-7; 12 positions match TRBD1. V shed 1 base and J 3 bases; nucleotides not matched to a gene: 4. The CDR3 contains 16 residues. Germline V CDR1 and CDR2: SGHAT, FQNNGV. CDR3 nucleotide sequence: TGTGCCAGCAGCTTAGGGTGGGACAGGGGGCTCTACGAGCAGTACTTC. As protein: CASSLGWDRGLYEQYF.

This chain connects TRBV25-1 to TRBJ2-7; 8 positions agree with TRBD1. CDR1 and CDR2 from the germline V gene are MGHDK and SYGVNS. Trimming cost V 1 base and J 0 bases; bases outside gene matches: 5. The length of the CDR3 is 16 residues. CDR3 protein: CASSEFTGGRSYEQYF. The CDR3 bases are TGTGCCAGCAGTGAATTCACAGGGGGTCGCTCCTACGAGCAGTACTTC.

V gene TRBV5-1 combines with J gene TRBJ2-7, with D perhaps matching TRBD1 (6 bases). CDR1 and CDR2 from the germline V gene are SGHRS and YFSETQ. V was shortened by 4 bases and J by 4 bases, with 21 bases between the two germline ends. This CDR3 spans 16 amino acids. In DNA form, the CDR3 reads TGCGCCAGCAGCCCCGGACAGTCCCAGCGGATATACGAGCAGTACTTC. Translating it yields CASSPGQSQRIYEQYF. The full variable domain, in which reference TRBV5-1 and TRBJ2-7 provide the parts outside the CDR3, is KAGVTQTPRYLIKTRGQQVTLSCSPISGHRSVSWYQQTPGQGLQFLFEYFSETQRNKGNFPGRFSGRQFSNSRSEMNVSTLELGDSALYLCASSPGQSQRIYEQYFGPGTRLTVT.

The J gene is TRBJ1-1, the V gene TRBV11-3; 11 nucleotides line up with TRBD1. The CDR3 length is 16 residues. V gave up 5 bases and J gave up 2 bases; unmatched junction bases: 7. CDR1 and CDR2 from the germline V gene are SGHNT and YENEEA. The DNA for the CDR3 is TGTGCCAGCAGCCATACCCGGACAGGGGGCAACACTGAAGCTTTCTTT. Its protein product is CASSHTRTGGNTEAFF.

The CDR3 DNA reads as TGTGCCAGCAGCCCCGGGGCTCACAAGAGGGAAAAACTGTTTTTT. Translating gives CASSPGAHKREKLFF. V is TRBV28 and J is TRBJ1-4; TRBD1 might be the D (5 bases). The germline V gene has CDR1 MDHEN and CDR2 SYDVKM. The ends were cut back, 6 bases at V and 8 bases at J, with 19 bases in the middle. The CDR3 consists of 15 residues.

This chain links TRBV14 with TRBJ2-1; 8 nucleotides match TRBD2. Germline V CDR1 and CDR2: SGHDN, FVKESK. The CDR3 length is 16 residues. Trimming cost V 0 bases and J 8 bases; bases outside gene matches: 9. The CDR3 sequence is CASSQEARGGSDEQFF. In DNA, the CDR3 is TGTGCCAGCAGCCAAGAAGCCCGCGGGGGGTCGGATGAGCAGTTCTTC.

The chain combines TRBV27 with TRBJ2-7; D might be TRBD2 (5 bases). The CDR3 spans 14 residues. Germline V lookup: CDR1 MNHEY, CDR2 SMNVEV (reference sequence). With 6 bases removed from V and 7 bases from J, the gap between germline ends came to 19 bases. In DNA form, the CDR3 reads TGTGCCAGCAGACAATCCCGGACCTCGGGAGAGCAGTACTTC. Translated, it gives CASRQSRTSGEQYF.

V is TRBV11-3 and J is TRBJ1-3; D is undetermined. Trimming stripped 1 base from V and 0 bases from J, with 7 bases between. Germline CDR1 and CDR2: SGHNT and YENEEA. This CDR3 contains 15 residues. This chain's CDR3 is CASSLGGRSGNTIYF. As DNA, the CDR3 is TGTGCCAGCAGCTTAGGAGGTCGCTCTGGAAACACCATATATTTT.

The V gene is TRBV4-1, the J gene TRBJ1-5, with 9 bases identical to TRBD1. J gave up 2 bases and V 1 base, and 0 bases lay outside the gene matches. Germline values: CDR1 MGHRA, CDR2 YSYEKL. The CDR3 loop spans 15 amino acids. The CDR3 sequence: CASSQGTGGNQPQHF. The CDR3, as DNA: TGCGCCAGCAGCCAAGGGACAGGGGGCAATCAGCCCCAGCATTTT.

In regard to this clone: The sample contains more than one DNA sequence encoding this CDR3. The chain is built from TRBV10-1 and TRBJ1-5; TRBD1 agrees at 7 bases. Trimming removed 3 bases from V and 4 bases from J; junction bases left unmatched: 0. Germline V lookup: CDR1 WNHNN, CDR2 SYGVQD (reference sequence). There are 13 residues in the CDR3. The CDR3 nucleotides are TGCGCCAGCAGTGAACAGGGGAATCAGCCCCAGCATTTT. This translates into CASSEQGNQPQHF.

This clone has just a few counts. The chain joins TRBV7-8 to TRBJ1-5; no definite D call. This CDR3 comprises 15 residues. CDR1 SGHVS and CDR2 FQNEAQ come from the germline V gene. Trimming removed 1 base from V and 4 bases from J, with 11 bases in between. CDR3 residues: CASSLGGLENQPQHF. The CDR3 bases are TGTGCCAGCAGCTTAGGGGGTTTGGAGAATCAGCCCCAGCATTTT.

The chain employs TRBV5-1 and TRBJ1-2; weak D call: TRBD1 (6 bases). The CDR3 length is 15 residues. Germline lookup yields CDR1 SGHRS and CDR2 YFSETQ. Trimming left V 0 bases short and J 0 bases short, with 9 bases between. This CDR3 is CASSLGTVANYGYTF. CDR3 nucleotide sequence: TGCGCCAGCAGCTTGGGGACAGTAGCTAACTATGGCTACACCTTC.

The rearrangement joins TRBV6-1 to TRBJ1-1; D is unresolved. Between the trimmed V and J ends, which lost 2 bases and 1 base, there was a span of 11 bases. Germline V CDR1 and CDR2: MNHNS, SASEGT. The CDR3 length is 15 residues. CDR3 in amino acids: CASSEMIGANTEAFF. The CDR3 bases are TGTGCCAGCAGTGAAATGATAGGAGCGAACACTGAAGCTTTCTTT.

The CDR3 loop is CASSPTDSSGVAQYF. In nucleotides, the CDR3 is TGTGCCAGTAGTCCTACGGACAGTTCCGGTGTGGCCCAGTACTTC. The rearrangement joins TRBV19 to TRBJ2-5, with a tentative D call TRBD1 (6 bases). CDR3 length: 15 amino acids. Germline V gives CDR1 LNHDA, CDR2 SQIVND (reference sequence). V lost 5 bases and J 9 bases, leaving 22 bases between the germline ends.

J is TRBJ1-2 and V is TRBV30; unclear D gene. V was clipped by 6 bases and J by 2 bases, with 13 bases between them. CDR1 and CDR2 (germline): GTSNPN, SVGIG (reference sequence). The CDR3 contains 13 residues. The CDR3: CACPGPSNYGYTF. CDR3 nucleotide sequence: TGTGCCTGTCCCGGCCCGTCGAACTATGGCTACACCTTC. Full variable domain (rest looked up from reference TRBV30 and TRBJ1-2): SQTIHQWPATLVQPVGSPLSLECTVEGTSNPNLYWYRQAAGRGLQLLFYSVGIGQISSEVPQNLSASRPQDRQFILSSKKLLLSDSGFYLCACPGPSNYGYTFGSGTRLTVV.

CDR3 sequence (DNA): TGCAGCGTTGAAATGGACAGGGGGATCCCTGAAGCTTTCTTT. Translation gives CSVEMDRGIPEAFF. The genes are TRBV29-1 and TRBJ1-1; TRBD1 aligns across 10 bases. The V gene's germline CDR1 is SQVTM and CDR2 ANQGSEA. The trim removed 2 bases at V and 6 bases at J, leaving 6 bases unmatched. This CDR3 has 14 residues.

The V gene is TRBV6-2 or TRBV6-3, the J gene TRBJ2-5, with 7 bases matching TRBD2. Germline CDR1 reads MNHEY; CDR2 reads SVGEGT. The CDR3 has 12 amino acids. J was trimmed by 4 bases and V by 6 bases; bases with no gene match: 2. CDR3 residues: CASSRLAETQYF. The CDR3 DNA is TGTGCCAGCAGCCGACTAGCAGAGACCCAGTACTTC.

V gene TRBV28 combines with J gene TRBJ1-2; TRBD1 might be the D (5 bases). This CDR3 region has 12 residues. CDR1 and CDR2 (germline): MDHEN, SYDVKM. V was clipped by 7 bases and J by 11 bases, with 17 bases between them. The DNA for the CDR3 is TGTGCCAGCACATTTCGTTTAGGGGAATACACCTTC. Amino acid sequence: CASTFRLGEYTF.

The chain recombines TRBV6-5 with TRBJ2-7; 9 positions match TRBD1. The CDR3 totals 15 residues. Germline V gives CDR1 MNHEY, CDR2 SVGAGI. Losses at the gene ends were 5 bases for V and 5 bases for J; bases not matched to a gene: 10. In DNA form, the CDR3 reads TGTGCCAGCAGTCAGCCCCCGGACAGGGGCCACGAGCAGTACTTC. This gives the protein CASSQPPDRGHEQYF.

The chain recombines TRBV5-6 with TRBJ1-2, with D hard to call. The V end was cut by 1 base, the J end by 6 bases, with 16 bases between. The germline V gene encodes CDR1 SGHDT and CDR2 YYEEEE. This CDR3 spans 15 amino acids. CDR3 sequence (DNA): TGTGCCAGCAGCTTGTCGTGGGGATCAACCGATGGCTACACCTTC. Residues: CASSLSWGSTDGYTF.